The clone carrying this TCR beta chain was counted a few times. V lost 4 bases and J lost 6, with 13 bases in between. Germline V gene data show CDR1 as SGHDN and CDR2 as FVKESK. CDR3 length: 13 amino acids. This entry comes from a study of T cells in localized non-small cell lung cancer. The data were produced by immunoSEQ multiplex PCR, yet TCRdb's version contains in-frame clones alone and is incomplete. The repertoire has 7,300 or so clones, more than 35% of them found once; the top ten carry 7.7%. This chain joins TRBV14 and TRBJ2-7; TRBD2 is a possible D gene (5 bases). The source material was lung tumor tissue, sampled before any cancer treatment. The receptor comes from a man aged 40 to 70 with stage III lung adenocarcinoma. The CDR3 sequence: CASSPGVLGEQYF. The CDR3 DNA sequence: TGTGCCAGCAGCCCAGGTGTACTAGGCGAGCAGTACTTC.